This T cell receptor beta chain originates from a study of blood T cell repertoires in COVID-19. The table came from immunoSEQ multiplex PCR; TCRdb's copy has only in-frame clones and leaves some out. The data hold 450,000 to 500,000 clones, with approximately 85% observed a single time. The CDR3 has 14 residues. The germline gives CDR1 MGHRA, CDR2 YSYEKL. The V end was cut by 1 base, the J end by 5 bases, with 10 bases between. Sequencing was done on a sample of peripheral blood. This receptor was obtained from a human donor in a cohort sampled during active COVID-19. The gene calls are TRBV4-1 and TRBJ2-3, with D unclear. CDR3 residues: CASSQAQVVDTQYF. CDR3 nucleotide sequence: TGCGCCAGCAGCCAAGCCCAGGTGGTAGATACGCAGTATTTT.